This T cell receptor beta chain was documented in a study of CD8 T cells in Susac syndrome. Random hexamers served to reverse transcribe roughly 0.45 to 1 ug RNA. The method of amplification for TCR beta CDR3 was immunoSEQ multiplex PCR, covering 54 Vbeta and 13 Jbeta. Using its own MiXCR run on the immunoSEQ multiplex PCR reads, TCRdb lists one record per CDR3 protein. The repertoire holds some 300,000 distinct CDR3 sequences, with 85% as singletons. Sequencing targeted TCR beta in blood CD8+ and CD4+ T cells. Multiple sclerosis controls were treatment-naive patients with stable or active relapsing-remitting disease. V trimming: 7 bases; J trimming: 7 bases; junction bases outside the gene matches: 7. Germline-derived CDR1 and CDR2 are MNHEY and SVGEGT. The CDR3 sequence is 13 residues long.

Sample: CD8+ T cells from PBMCs. The chain carries TRBV6-2 or TRBV6-3 and TRBJ2-1, with 7 bases lining up with TRBD2. The TCR originated in a human donor with multiple sclerosis. CDR3 DNA sequence: TGTGCCAGCACCTCATGGGGGGGGAATGAGCAGTTCTTC. Encoded protein: CASTSWGGNEQFF.